This entry features one TCR beta chain sequence. Germline V gene data show CDR1 as ENHRY and CDR2 as SYGVKD. V was pared by 2 bases and J by 7 bases, with 8 bases between. This CDR3 comprises 13 residues. In the original workflow: Counts of nucleated cells, estimated from reference gene primer amplification, were obtained. TCRdb keeps only in-frame clones here, not all; method: immunoSEQ multiplex PCR. That table supplies the V and J calls and clone size; D and trimming were determined from the DNA. This sample carries 200,000 to 300,000 clones, roughly 82% of them seen once, and the ten largest clones take approximately 2.3%. The data belong to a study of blood T cell repertoires in COVID-19. On the study more broadly: COVID-19 samples, acute and convalescent, were from the United States, Italy and Spain. From T cells, B-cell-depleted T cells, or PBMCs came the material, which was cDNA or gDNA.

The TCR originated in a man aged 40-50 years who had recovered from COVID-19. The J gene is TRBJ2-2, the V gene TRBV10-3; possibly TRBD1 for D (7 bases). The sequencing sample was made of peripheral blood. This CDR3 is CAISEQGGGELFF. Here the CDR3 DNA reads TGTGCCATCAGTGAGCAGGGGGGCGGGGAGCTGTTTTTT.